This T cell receptor beta chain was documented in a study of radiation and T cells in renal cell carcinoma. From germline, CDR1 is LNHDA and CDR2 SQIVND (reference sequence). V was cut by 5 bases and J by 4 bases, with 11 bases left in between. CDR3 length: 13 amino acids. Sequencing used immunoSEQ multiplex PCR; TCRdb keeps in-frame clones, though not all of them. The sample has under 65,000 clones, 78% seen once. This clone turned up a few times. The target antigen is unknown. Time point: baseline pretreatment blood. Noted treatment: 15 Gy SBRT to primary tumor, nephrectomy 4 weeks later. The tumor was a clear cell renal cell carcinoma. General observations from the study: Pretreatment tumor biopsies were lacking, so baseline clonotypes are unknown. In blood, top tumor clones expanded by 2 weeks, shrinking by 4.

The chain carries TRBV19 and TRBJ1-2; the D gene is possibly TRBD1 (6 bases). The starting material was blood, obtained from a patient whose treatment included radiotherapy and nephrectomy. The TCR was taken from a man aged 55 to 69 with renal cell carcinoma. CDR3 sequence reads: CASSAGASYGYTF. The CDR3, as DNA: TGTGCCAGTAGTGCGGGGGCGAGCTATGGCTACACCTTC.